The 9 T cell receptor beta chains below come from one sample, sequenced in a study of shared clonotypes between healthy human individuals (TCRdb year 2020). Library preparation was by the immunoSEQ multiplex PCR assay. TCRdb took over this immuneACCESS table, retaining in-frame rearrangements with V and J assigned. Such tables are incomplete; in checked studies, under half of the missing clones stem from an unresolved V gene, and the remainder is unexplained. This sample holds hundreds of thousands of clones; roughly three quarters were observed only once. Of the sample, approximately 12% falls within the top ten clones. The sample taken for sequencing was PBMCs. These receptor sequences come from a woman aged 40 to 50 in good health. Some clones in this sample may be carry-over from other donors' samples.

The chain recombines TRBV25-1 with TRBJ2-3; 7 bases are a match to TRBD1. The CDR3 loop spans 14 amino acids. CDR1 MGHDK and CDR2 SYGVNS come from the germline V gene. V shed 3 bases, J shed 3 bases, and the junction held 3 bases outside the gene matches. The CDR3: CASSERQGTDTQYF. The CDR3 bases are TGTGCCAGCAGTGAGAGACAGGGAACAGATACGCAGTATTTT.

V gene TRBV7-2 combines with J gene TRBJ2-1, with 7 positions matching TRBD2. The V gene end was trimmed by 3 bases and the J gene end by 8 bases; junction bases not matched to a gene: 10. This CDR3 contains 15 residues. CDR1 and CDR2 (germline): SGHTA, FQGNSA. The CDR3 protein is CASSLGGRRWDEQFF. CDR3 DNA: TGTGCCAGCAGCTTGGGGGGGAGGAGGTGGGATGAGCAGTTCTTC.

The chain is built from TRBV11-2 and TRBJ2-5; weak D call: TRBD1 (6 bases). The J call may not be correct, given that the DNA end is closer to TRBJ2-7. Germline V CDR1 and CDR2: SGHAT, FQNNGV. The CDR3 contains 16 residues. CDR3 in amino acids: CASSFFGQTSSYEQYF. The CDR3 DNA is TGTGCCAGCAGCTTTTTTGGACAGACGAGCTCCTACGAGCAGTACTTC.

With respect to this clone: Mismatch with germline at one junction end may stem from a read error. The chain carries TRBV7-3 and TRBJ2-3; D gene uncertain. The CDR3 runs to 12 residues. Germline V lookup: CDR1 SGHTA, CDR2 FQGTGA. The CDR3 is CASGLAGDTQYF. In DNA form, the CDR3 reads TGTGCCAGCGGCTTAGCCGGAGATACGCAGTATTTT.

This sequence joins TRBV13 and TRBJ2-2; tentative D call: TRBD2 (5 bases). The germline V gene encodes CDR1 PRHDT and CDR2 FYEKMQ (reference sequence). The CDR3 is made up of 12 amino acids. The V end lost 6 bases, the J end lost 4 bases, and 6 bases lay between the germline ends. CDR3 residues: CASSRGTGELFF. CDR3 DNA: TGTGCCAGCAGTCGGGGCACCGGGGAGCTGTTTTTT.

The chain is built from TRBV5-4 and TRBJ1-4; tentatively, D is TRBD1 (5 bases). V was cut by 3 bases and J by 6 bases, with 12 bases left in between. Germline V gene data show CDR1 as SGHNT and CDR2 as YYREEE (reference sequence). The CDR3 extends over 14 amino acids. The CDR3 spells CASSSSGLDEKLFF. The CDR3 coding sequence is TGTGCCAGCAGCTCCTCAGGGTTGGATGAAAAACTGTTTTTT.

This chain connects TRBV5-6 to TRBJ2-7; D gene ambiguous. The germline V gene encodes CDR1 SGHDT and CDR2 YYEEEE. This CDR3 is 12 amino acids long. V lost 6 bases to trimming and J lost 3 bases, with 10 bases between them. The CDR3 loop is CASTSMSYEQYF. The CDR3 bases are TGTGCCAGCACCTCCATGAGCTACGAGCAGTACTTC.

This clone was seen once. J is TRBJ1-4 and V is TRBV19, with D possibly TRBD1 on 5 matching bases. This CDR3 contains 15 residues. V gave up 5 bases and J gave up 3 bases, with 13 bases separating them. CDR1 LNHDA and CDR2 SQIVND come from the germline V gene (reference sequence). The CDR3 DNA follows: TGTGCCAGTAGTCAAAGACAGTTGGCTAATGAAAAACTGTTTTTT. Translation gives CASSQRQLANEKLFF.

The V gene is TRBV2, the J gene TRBJ1-2, with D hard to call. V gave up 4 bases and J gave up 4 bases, with 13 bases separating them. The CDR3 covers 14 residues. Looked up from germline, CDR1 is SNHLY and CDR2 is FYNNEI. CDR3 sequence reads: CASSVVWAGYGYTF. As DNA, the CDR3 is TGTGCCAGCAGTGTAGTTTGGGCGGGCTATGGCTACACCTTC.